The 22 T cell receptor beta chains below were found in one sample sequenced in a study of response to subunit inactivated influenza vaccine. MiXCR, applied by TCRdb to the RT-PCR reads, yields one record per CDR3 protein. Here the sample spans about 650,000 distinct CDR3 sequences, 15% to 17% being singletons. The sample in question was PBMCs from blood, obtained 12 days after vaccination. These receptors originate from a man aged 45-65 years who received an inactivated influenza vaccine.

This clonotype was seen a handful of times. The genes are TRBV20-1 and TRBJ1-1, with D unresolved. This CDR3 spans 13 amino acids. Trimming left V 1 base short and J 1 base short, with 7 bases between. CDR1 is DFQATT and CDR2 is SNEGSKA in the germline V gene (reference sequence). CDR3 region: CSARGSQNTEAFF. The CDR3 nucleotides are TGCAGTGCTAGAGGGAGTCAGAACACTGAAGCTTTCTTT.

The genes are TRBV6-1 and TRBJ2-7; 10 bases map to TRBD2. V trimming: 6 bases; J trimming: 2 bases; junction bases outside the gene matches: 4. The germline CDR1 and CDR2 sequences are MNHNS and SASEGT. The CDR3 sequence is 14 residues long. CDR3 region: CASRRLAGTYEQYF. For the CDR3, the DNA is TGTGCCAGCAGGCGACTAGCGGGCACCTACGAGCAGTACTTC.

The chain has TRBV12-3 or TRBV12-4 and TRBJ1-2, with TRBD1 as a possible D gene (6 bases). This CDR3 has 14 amino acids. V was cut by 5 bases and J by 0 bases, with 10 bases left in between. In DNA, the CDR3 is TGTGCCAGCAGTGAGGACAGAGCTAACTATGGCTACACCTTC. Translating gives CASSEDRANYGYTF.

The chain couples TRBV3-1 to TRBJ2-1; 8 nucleotides line up with TRBD2. CDR1 and CDR2 from the germline V gene are LGHDT and YNNKEL (reference sequence). The J segment lost 7 bases and the V segment lost 1 base, leaving 6 bases of the junction unmatched. The CDR3 totals 15 residues. This chain's CDR3 is CASSQAAGEWNEQFF. As DNA, the CDR3 is TGTGCCAGCAGCCAAGCAGCGGGAGAGTGGAATGAGCAGTTCTTC.

This clonotype was recorded at least ten times. This chain uses TRBV5-6 with TRBJ2-1; 7 nucleotides match TRBD1. CDR1 and CDR2 (germline): SGHDT, YYEEEE. This CDR3 contains 15 residues. V lost 5 bases to trimming and J lost 4 bases; unmatched junction nucleotides: 9. The CDR3 DNA sequence: TGTGCCAGCAGGGGACGACAGGGTGGGTACAATGAGCAGTTCTTC. Its translation is CASRGRQGGYNEQFF.

The chain links TRBV14 to TRBJ1-1; TRBD1 is a possible D gene (6 bases). The CDR3 has 18 residues. Per the germline V gene, CDR1 is SGHDN and CDR2 is FVKESK. V lost 0 bases to trimming and J lost 2 bases, with 19 bases between them. The CDR3 sequence is CASSQDSPGAGANTEAFF. DNA of the CDR3: TGTGCCAGCAGCCAAGATTCTCCTGGGGCAGGGGCTAACACTGAAGCTTTCTTT.

The chain is built from TRBV19 and TRBJ1-5, with D possibly TRBD1 on 5 matching bases. Germline lookup yields CDR1 LNHDA and CDR2 SQIVND (reference sequence). The CDR3 extends over 15 amino acids. V was pared by 0 bases and J by 9 bases, with 15 bases between. CDR3 amino acids: CASSIDGGVPMPQHF. The CDR3 coding sequence is TGTGCCAGTAGTATAGACGGAGGGGTCCCTATGCCCCAGCATTTT.

The rearrangement joins TRBV18 to TRBJ2-1; 12 bases fit TRBD2. The CDR3 is made up of 17 amino acids. The V and J ends lost 4 bases and 0 bases, in that order; junction bases with no gene match: 4. Looked up from germline, CDR1 is KGHSH and CDR2 is LQKENI. In DNA form, the CDR3 reads TGTGCCAGCTCACTCCGGACTAGCGGGATCTCCTACAATGAGCAGTTCTTC. This sequence encodes CASSLRTSGISYNEQFF.

V is TRBV5-1 and J is TRBJ2-3; the match to TRBD2 covers 9 bases. Germline CDR1 is SGHRS and CDR2 is YFSETQ. The CDR3 is 15 residues long. V gave up 4 bases and J gave up 5 bases; unmatched junction bases: 8. CDR3 loop: CASSSSGSDVDTQYF. CDR3 coding DNA: TGCGCCAGCAGCAGTAGCGGGAGCGACGTAGATACGCAGTATTTT.

This clonotype was detected a few times. CDR3 sequence reads: CASSPGTFFTDTQYF. Written as DNA, the CDR3 is TGTGCCAGCAGTCCCGGGACTTTTTTCACAGATACGCAGTATTTT. The chain has TRBV6-1 and TRBJ2-3, with D possibly matching TRBD2 (6 bases). CDR1 is MNHNS, CDR2 SASEGT, per germline. The CDR3 runs to 15 residues. Trimming took off 5 bases at V and 2 bases at J, with 14 bases between the two ends.

This clonotype was counted a few times. The chain combines TRBV3-1 with TRBJ2-5, with D possibly TRBD1 on 5 matching bases. The CDR3 is 13 amino acids. Trimming removed 3 bases at V and 2 bases at J, with 7 bases between. Germline V gene sequence: CDR1 LGHDT, CDR2 YNNKEL (reference sequence). CDR3 in amino acids: CASSQTDQETQYF. CDR3 DNA sequence: TGTGCCAGCAGCCAGACAGATCAAGAGACCCAGTACTTC.

This chain uses TRBV28 with TRBJ2-3; D could derive from TRBD1 or TRBD2 (5 bases each). In germline, CDR1 is MDHEN, CDR2 SYDVKM. The CDR3 sequence is 16 residues long. Trimming removed 6 bases at V and 0 bases at J, with 16 bases between. For the CDR3, the DNA is TGTGCCAGCAGCCCGGTCCCCGGGGACAGCACAGATACGCAGTATTTT. This encodes CASSPVPGDSTDTQYF.

The gene calls are TRBV7-7 and TRBJ2-2, with D perhaps TRBD1 (6 bases). This CDR3 spans 13 amino acids. V was trimmed by 6 bases and J by 3 bases, leaving 8 bases between them. CDR1 SSHAT and CDR2 FNYEAQ come from the germline V gene (reference sequence). The CDR3 DNA reads TGTGCCAGCAGTGCAGGGGACACCGGGGAGCTGTTTTTT. It yields the protein CASSAGDTGELFF.

V gene TRBV6-1 combines with J gene TRBJ2-1; no clear D. Trimming shortened V by 6 bases and J by 6 bases, and 15 bases separated the two germline ends. Germline V gene data show CDR1 as MNHNS and CDR2 as SASEGT. The CDR3 is 14 amino acids. Here the CDR3 reads CASRNPSLANEQFF. CDR3 DNA: TGTGCCAGCAGAAACCCATCCTTGGCCAATGAGCAGTTCTTC.

At least ten counts were recorded for this clonotype. CDR3 protein: CSVASHQETQYF. The CDR3 DNA follows: TGCAGCGTGGCGTCCCACCAAGAGACCCAGTACTTC. The genes are TRBV29-1 and TRBJ2-5; D call uncertain. The V end was cut by 6 bases, the J end by 0 bases, with 8 bases between. The CDR3 consists of 12 residues. CDR1 and CDR2 (germline): SQVTM, ANQGSEA.

This clonotype has ten or more counts. J is TRBJ2-2 and V is TRBV7-8; 15 positions agree with TRBD2. J was trimmed by 2 bases and V by 4 bases; bases with no gene match: 2. Germline V gives CDR1 SGHVS, CDR2 FQNEAQ. The CDR3 covers 17 residues. The CDR3 coding sequence is TGTGCCAGCAGCTCGGGACTAGCGGGAGGAAACACCGGGGAGCTGTTTTTT. Its translation: CASSSGLAGGNTGELFF.

This clonotype has just a few counts. V is TRBV12-3 or TRBV12-4 and J is TRBJ2-3; D possibly corresponds to TRBD1 (5 bases). Trimming left V 2 bases short and J 0 bases short, with 12 bases between. This CDR3 region has 16 residues. The DNA for the CDR3 is TGTGCCAGCAGTTTACCGATGACAGTTAGCACAGATACGCAGTATTTT. Residues: CASSLPMTVSTDTQYF.

The chain uses TRBV6-4 and TRBJ2-6; D unresolved. There are 17 residues in the CDR3. The V gene lost 1 base and the J gene lost 0 bases, with 10 bases spanning the gap. CDR1 MRHNA and CDR2 SNTAGT come from the germline V gene. CDR3 DNA: TGTGCCAGCAGTGACTACCCGTTCCTCTCTGGGGCCAACGTCCTGACTTTC. Protein product: CASSDYPFLSGANVLTF.

In this sample, this clonotype turned up a few times. The J gene is TRBJ2-5, the V gene TRBV29-1, with D uncertain. There are 10 residues in the CDR3. Germline CDR1 reads SQVTM; CDR2 reads ANQGSEA. V gave up 6 bases and J gave up 5 bases, with 7 bases separating them. The CDR3 sequence: CSVLIETQYF. The CDR3 nucleotides read TGCAGCGTGTTGATTGAGACCCAGTACTTC. Full variable domain (outside the CDR3, taken from reference TRBV29-1 and TRBJ2-5): SAVISQKPSRDICQRGTSLTIQCQVDSQVTMMFWYRQQPGQSLTLIATANQGSEATYESGFVIDKFPISRPNLTFSTLTVSNMSPEDSSIYLCSVLIETQYFGPGTRLLVL.

V gene TRBV3-1 combines with J gene TRBJ2-7, with TRBD1 matching over 7 bases. Trimming at V came to 1 base and at J to 3 bases, leaving 12 bases not matched to a gene. The CDR3 has 17 amino acids. CDR1 LGHDT and CDR2 YNNKEL come from the germline V gene (reference sequence). The CDR3 region is CASSQVISRTGVYEQYF. The CDR3 DNA follows: TGTGCCAGCAGCCAAGTTATTTCTAGGACAGGTGTCTACGAGCAGTACTTC.

The J gene is TRBJ2-7, the V gene TRBV20-1, with D perhaps TRBD2 (5 bases). CDR1 and CDR2 from the germline V gene are DFQATT and SNEGSKA (reference sequence). The CDR3 sequence is 12 residues long. The V end lost 6 bases, the J end lost 3 bases, and 12 bases lay between the germline ends. The CDR3 nucleotides are TGCAGTGCGGAGGCCCCTATCTACGAGCAGTACTTC. Encoded protein: CSAEAPIYEQYF.

The chain links TRBV12-3 or TRBV12-4 to TRBJ1-5; the D gene is possibly TRBD1 (5 bases). The CDR3 consists of 14 residues. Trimming left V 5 bases short and J 8 bases short, with 16 bases between. CDR3 sequence (DNA): TGTGCCAGCAGTCTTCGCCAGGGAGGCGAGCCCCAGCATTTT. Residues: CASSLRQGGEPQHF.